What follows are 20 T cell receptor beta chains derived from one specimen sequenced in a study of CXCR3-negative and CXCR3-positive naive CD8 T cells. Carrying UMI labels, the TRB cDNA libraries were prepared through 5' RACE. TCRdb re-called the 5' RACE reads, yielding one record per CDR3 amino acid sequence without DNA. The sample holds tens of thousands of distinct CDR3 sequences. Sequences were obtained from memory CD8+ T cells from blood. The receptors come from a human donor in good health. Some clones in this sample may be carry-over from other donors' samples.

This chain links TRBV6-1 with TRBJ2-6. CDR3 length equals 15 residues. The germline CDR1 and CDR2 sequences are MNHNS and SASEGT. The CDR3 here is CASSEDSSGANVLTF.

V gene TRBV6-5 combines with J gene TRBJ1-5; the D call from TCRdb, TRBD1, cannot be confirmed without DNA. This CDR3 has 13 residues. CDR1 and CDR2 (germline): MNHEY, SVGAGI. The CDR3 sequence: CASSYRGDQPQHF.

CDR3 sequence reads: CASSQGQGFRNEQFF. The rearrangement uses TRBV14 and TRBJ2-1; the D gene TCRdb calls, TRBD1, cannot be checked with no DNA. CDR1 is SGHDN and CDR2 is FVKESK in the germline V gene. The CDR3 extends over 15 amino acids. The complete variable domain, with remaining parts taken from reference TRBV14 and TRBJ2-1, reads EAGVTQFPSHSVIEKGQTVTLRCDPISGHDNLYWYRRVMGKEIKFLLHFVKESKQDESGMPNNRFLAERTGGTYSTLKVQPAELEDSGVYFCASSQGQGFRNEQFFGPGTRLTVL.

The chain links TRBV13 to TRBJ1-1. This CDR3 contains 14 residues. Germline V gives CDR1 PRHDT, CDR2 FYEKMQ (reference sequence). CDR3 region: CASSLGPIPTEAFF.

This chain's CDR3 is CAANPGTGQSEQYF. The J gene is TRBJ2-7, the V gene TRBV6-4; as DNA is missing, the TRBD2 call by TCRdb cannot be tested. The CDR3 covers 14 residues. The germline V gene has CDR1 MRHNA and CDR2 SNTAGT.

This chain connects TRBV12-3 or TRBV12-4 to TRBJ2-3; the D gene TCRdb calls, TRBD1, cannot be checked with no DNA. This CDR3 region has 18 residues. CDR3 protein: CASTLPGQGFRVTDTQYF.

This rearrangement joins TRBV7-6 to TRBJ2-1; the TCRdb call, TRBD2, lacks DNA for checking. Germline V lookup: CDR1 SGHVS, CDR2 FNYEAQ. This CDR3 has 15 residues. The CDR3 region is CASSPLAGERNEQFF.

The V call is TRBV29-1, the J call TRBJ1-1. This CDR3 comprises 14 residues. In germline, CDR1 is SQVTM, CDR2 ANQGSEA. This CDR3 reads CSVVEDDLNTEAFF.

The chain combines TRBV7-3 with TRBJ2-2; TCRdb's D gene call, TRBD1, goes unchecked for lack of DNA. This CDR3 has 17 amino acids. Germline loops: CDR1 SGHTA, CDR2 FQGTGA. CDR3 in amino acids: CASSHLRDRVNTGELFF.

The chain couples TRBV5-1 to TRBJ2-4; the D call of TRBD2 rests on TCRdb alone, since no DNA is present to check it. This CDR3 has 17 amino acids. Germline V gene sequence: CDR1 SGHRS, CDR2 YFSETQ. CDR3 in amino acids: CASSLAQSGSAKNIQYF.

CDR3 sequence reads: CASSFQGSFPLHF. V gene TRBV28 combines with J gene TRBJ1-6; as DNA is missing, the TRBD1 call by TCRdb cannot be tested. Germline V CDR1 and CDR2: MDHEN, SYDVKM. The CDR3 covers 13 residues.

J is TRBJ1-6 and V is TRBV13. The length of the CDR3 is 18 residues. Germline V gene data show CDR1 as PRHDT and CDR2 as FYEKMQ (reference sequence). The CDR3 spells CASSLGEGKPNSISPLHF. Filled out from reference TRBV13 and TRBJ1-6, the complete variable domain reads AAGVIQSPRHLIKEKRETATLKCYPIPRHDTVYWYQQGPGQDPQFLISFYEKMQSDKGSIPDRFSAQQFSDYHSELNMSSLELGDSALYFCASSLGEGKPNSISPLHFGNGTRLTVT.

The gene calls are TRBV4-2 and TRBJ2-2; TCRdb indicates TRBD2, and absent DNA this call remains unverified. This CDR3 is built from 17 residues. Germline-derived CDR1 and CDR2 are LGHNA and YNFKEQ. The CDR3 reads CASSQETSGGVIGELFF.

The gene calls are TRBV9 and TRBJ1-2; TCRdb's D call, TRBD1, is unchecked because there is no DNA. Germline values: CDR1 SGDLS, CDR2 YYNGEE. The CDR3 runs to 14 residues. The CDR3 loop is CASSGTGQDYGYTF.

V is TRBV14 and J is TRBJ2-7; TCRdb's D gene call, TRBD1, goes unchecked for lack of DNA. Per the germline V gene, CDR1 is SGHDN and CDR2 is FVKESK. The CDR3 is 16 amino acids. Here the CDR3 reads CASSQETGTGWYEQYF.

The rearrangement uses TRBV28 and TRBJ2-7. CDR1 and CDR2 from the germline V gene are MDHEN and SYDVKM. This CDR3 has 11 residues. The CDR3 sequence is CASSEMGEQYF.

V gene TRBV6-4 combines with J gene TRBJ2-1. Germline lookup yields CDR1 MRHNA and CDR2 SNTAGT. The CDR3 totals 16 residues. CDR3 residues: CASSDVVTKEYNEQFF.

The chain uses TRBV16 and TRBJ2-3. The CDR3 runs to 16 residues. Germline CDR1 reads KGHSY; CDR2 reads FQNENV. The chain's CDR3 is CASSQLPGWSTDTQYF.

This clonotype is called medium-sized based on its frequency. The chain carries TRBV6-4 and TRBJ2-3; TCRdb calls TRBD2, which cannot be checked without DNA. There are 13 residues in the CDR3. The germline V gene has CDR1 MRHNA and CDR2 SNTAGT. CDR3 residues: CASSGGATDTQYF.

This chain connects TRBV12-3 or TRBV12-4 to TRBJ2-2. The CDR3 contains 14 residues. This CDR3 is CASSLGANTGELFF.